This passage covers 8 T cell receptor beta chains from one sample sequenced in a study of T cells in Graves' hyperthyroidism and ophthalmopathy. There were TCR beta CDR3 regions amplified from RNA transcripts. First-round RT-PCR with HTBI primers amplified the TCR CDR3 region. TCRdb re-called the multiplex PCR reads with MiXCR, one entry per CDR3 protein. The table has around 430,000 distinct CDR3 sequences, 15% seen once. The sequenced sample consisted of blood. All receptors come from a woman in her thirties with Graves' hyperthyroidism.

This clonotype was picked up a small number of times. This chain joins TRBV20-1 and TRBJ1-1; 8 bases align to TRBD1. This CDR3 is 15 amino acids long. V dropped 3 bases and J dropped 1; count of bases not matched to a gene: 7. Germline CDR1 and CDR2: DFQATT and SNEGSKA (reference sequence). Here the CDR3 reads CSARTGAPGNTEAFF. DNA for the CDR3: TGCAGTGCTAGGACAGGGGCCCCAGGGAACACTGAAGCTTTCTTT.

This clonotype was picked up many times. The chain is built from TRBV2 and TRBJ1-2; a weak D match, TRBD1 (5 bases). Germline assignment: CDR1 SNHLY and CDR2 FYNNEI. Trimming stripped 8 bases from V and 8 bases from J, with 24 bases between. The length of the CDR3 is 15 residues. As DNA, the CDR3 is TGTGCCAGCGGGGGGGGAGGAGGGCCTAGCTCGGGCTACACCTTC. Protein sequence: CASGGGGGPSSGYTF.

The chain carries TRBV19 and TRBJ1-2; 9 bases map to TRBD1. V gave up 8 bases and J gave up 3 bases; unmatched junction bases: 7. This CDR3 contains 14 residues. The V gene's germline CDR1 is LNHDA and CDR2 SQIVND (reference sequence). The CDR3, as DNA: TGTGCCAGTTGTCGTGACAGGGGGGACTATGGCTACACCTTC. It translates to CASCRDRGDYGYTF.

The chain joins TRBV5-1 to TRBJ2-2, with 7 nucleotides matching TRBD2. The V and J ends lost 5 bases and 5 bases, in that order; junction bases with no gene match: 6. The length of the CDR3 is 14 residues. Germline loops: CDR1 SGHRS, CDR2 YFSETQ. The CDR3 bases are TGCGCCAGCAGTATCATCGGGGGGACCGGGGAGCTGTTTTTT. Its protein product is CASSIIGGTGELFF.

This clonotype was seen repeatedly, ten times or more. The V gene is TRBV28, the J gene TRBJ2-7; D not certain. The germline V gene has CDR1 MDHEN and CDR2 SYDVKM. The CDR3 covers 13 residues. V gave up 2 bases and J gave up 4 bases, with 9 bases separating them. The CDR3 sequence: CASSLGPQYEQYF. The CDR3 nucleotides read TGTGCCAGCAGTTTAGGGCCTCAGTACGAGCAGTACTTC.

This clonotype occurred many times. The chain links TRBV28 to TRBJ2-1; D call uncertain. Germline CDR1 reads MDHEN; CDR2 reads SYDVKM. Trimming removed 5 bases at V and 3 bases at J, with 14 bases between. The CDR3 loop spans 15 amino acids. CDR3 region: CASSPSLAVYNEQFF. CDR3 coding DNA: TGTGCCAGCAGTCCAAGTTTAGCTGTCTACAATGAGCAGTTCTTC.

This clonotype was observed at least ten times. The chain carries TRBV3-1 and TRBJ2-2; perhaps TRBD2 as D (6 bases). CDR1 LGHDT and CDR2 YNNKEL come from the germline V gene (reference sequence). The CDR3 consists of 15 residues. The V and J ends lost 3 bases and 0 bases respectively, with 8 bases between them. The CDR3 DNA is TGTGCCAGCAGCCAGGGACTTTCGAACACCGGGGAGCTGTTTTTT. Translation: CASSQGLSNTGELFF.

This clonotype was found many times. Here the CDR3 reads CASSDATYGYTF. CDR3 DNA: TGTGCCAGCAGTGACGCCACCTATGGCTACACCTTC. J is TRBJ1-2 and V is TRBV2; D gene ambiguous. Looked up from germline, CDR1 is SNHLY and CDR2 is FYNNEI. V shed 3 bases and J shed 4 bases, with 6 bases lying between them. The CDR3 length is 12 residues.